Listed below are T cell receptor beta chains from one sample, sequenced in a study of control samples from healthy donors and cancer patients. TCRdb's table, derived via immunoSEQ multiplex PCR, lists solely in-frame clones and lacks some. The sample carries about 69,000 clones, roughly 84% recorded once. The sequenced sample was PBMCs. These receptors were taken from a woman aged 45-60 years with lung cancer. Both conserved end residues are part of each CDR3. The D gene is left open where the match is weak. Rows may omit the clone size; those that give it use once, few, many or a size class.

v_call: TRBV5-1
cdr3_length: 18
d_call: -
j_call: TRBJ1-4
clone_size: few
cdr3_nt: TGCGCCAGCAGCTTGGGGATCTTGGACCCTGCAACTAATGAAAAACTGTTTTTT
cdr3_aa: CASSLGILDPATNEKLFF

v_call: TRBV27
cdr3_length: 13
d_call: -
j_call: TRBJ1-3
clone_size: -
cdr3_nt: TGTGCCAGCAGTCTAAGCTCTGGAAACACCATATATTTT
cdr3_aa: CASSLSSGNTIYF

v_call: TRBV6-2/TRBV6-3
cdr3_length: 16
d_call: -
j_call: TRBJ2-2
clone_size: -
cdr3_nt: TGTGCCAGCAGTTACTCAGGGAAGGATAACACCGGGGAGCTGTTTTTT
cdr3_aa: CASSYSGKDNTGELFF

v_call: TRBV24-1
cdr3_length: 16
d_call: TRBD1
j_call: TRBJ2-2
clone_size: -
cdr3_nt: TGTGCCACCAGTGTGGGCAGGGGGACCAACACCGGGGAGCTGTTTTTT
cdr3_aa: CATSVGRGTNTGELFF

v_call: TRBV11-2
cdr3_length: 14
d_call: TRBD1
j_call: TRBJ2-5
clone_size: -
cdr3_nt: TGTGCCAGCAGCTTAGGACAGGGCGAGGAGACCCAGTACTTC
cdr3_aa: CASSLGQGEETQYF

v_call: TRBV15
cdr3_length: 17
d_call: -
j_call: TRBJ1-3
clone_size: few
cdr3_nt: TGTGCCACCAGCAGAGATCTCGGGACGGCCTCTGGAAACACCATATATTTT
cdr3_aa: CATSRDLGTASGNTIYF

v_call: TRBV10-3
cdr3_length: 16
d_call: TRBD1
j_call: TRBJ1-3
clone_size: -
cdr3_nt: TGTGCCACCACTTCGGACAGGGCACTCTCTGGAAACACCATATATTTT
cdr3_aa: CATTSDRALSGNTIYF

v_call: TRBV27
cdr3_length: 15
d_call: -
j_call: TRBJ1-5
clone_size: once
cdr3_nt: TGTGCCAGCAGTTTACAGGGGCCCCTCAATCAGCCCCAGCATTTT
cdr3_aa: CASSLQGPLNQPQHF

v_call: TRBV14
cdr3_length: 15
d_call: TRBD1
j_call: TRBJ2-7
clone_size: medium-sized
cdr3_nt: TGTGCCAGCAGGCGCTCGGGACAGGGGGCCCACGAGCAGTACTTC
cdr3_aa: CASRRSGQGAHEQYF

v_call: TRBV9
cdr3_length: 15
d_call: -
j_call: TRBJ2-2
clone_size: -
cdr3_nt: TGTGCCAGCAGTACAGCGGCCGGGGATACCGGGGAGCTGTTTTTT
cdr3_aa: CASSTAAGDTGELFF

v_call: TRBV14
cdr3_length: 15
d_call: TRBD1
j_call: TRBJ2-1
clone_size: -
cdr3_nt: TGTGCCAGCAGCCTGGGGGACAGCTCCTACAATGAGCAGTTCTTC
cdr3_aa: CASSLGDSSYNEQFF

v_call: TRBV4-2
cdr3_length: 15
d_call: -
j_call: TRBJ1-5
clone_size: -
cdr3_nt: TGTGCCAGCAGCCAAGAAAGGCGAGGTTTTCAGCCCCAGCATTTT
cdr3_aa: CASSQERRGFQPQHF

v_call: TRBV5-1
cdr3_length: 18
d_call: TRBD2
j_call: TRBJ2-2
clone_size: once
cdr3_nt: TGCGCCAGCAGCTTGGGGCTAGCGGGGGGCCTGAACACCGGGGAGCTGTTTTTT
cdr3_aa: CASSLGLAGGLNTGELFF